This T cell receptor (beta chain) stems from a study of cytomegalovirus exposure and HLA in healthy donors. The CDR3 length is 13 residues. In germline, CDR1 is MNHEY, CDR2 SVGAGI. With 6 bases removed from V and 7 bases from J, the gap between germline ends came to 15 bases. PCR was performed using 60 Vbeta and 13 Jbeta primers. Profiled with immunoSEQ multiplex PCR; TCRdb holds only in-frame clones, not every one. The table records approximately 170,000 clones, 80% to 85% of them present only once. Sequences were obtained from PBMCs. The chain carries TRBV6-5 and TRBJ2-5; D perhaps matches TRBD2 (6 bases). This sequence originates from a boy aged 2 to 10 in good health and CMV-seronegative. CDR3 residues: CASRARGVGTQYF. The CDR3, as DNA: TGTGCCAGCAGGGCCCGCGGGGTGGGGACCCAGTACTTC.